A single T cell receptor (beta chain) is shown here with its context. Its specificity is unknown. The sample belongs to a study of T cell repertoires in cytomegalovirus infection. TCRdb recomputed calls from the reads with MiXCR, one row per CDR3 protein. The sample has 150,000 to 180,000 distinct CDR3 sequences, roughly a quarter seen once. Findings of the study overall: Clonotypes of TCR beta that were HLA-C-restricted and CMV-specific dominated the ex vivo response.

There are 13 residues in the CDR3. Trimming cost V 5 bases and J 5 bases, with 14 bases left between them. The germline CDR1 and CDR2 sequences are SGHRS and YFSETQ. The sequenced sample consisted of PBMCs. This receptor was obtained from a human donor in good health (CMV status not recorded). Some clones in this sample may be carry-over from other donors' samples. The chain has TRBV5-1 and TRBJ2-7, with a tentative D call TRBD2 (6 bases). This CDR3 is CASRFGGADEQYF. The CDR3 DNA reads TGCGCCAGCAGATTTGGAGGGGCGGACGAGCAGTACTTC.